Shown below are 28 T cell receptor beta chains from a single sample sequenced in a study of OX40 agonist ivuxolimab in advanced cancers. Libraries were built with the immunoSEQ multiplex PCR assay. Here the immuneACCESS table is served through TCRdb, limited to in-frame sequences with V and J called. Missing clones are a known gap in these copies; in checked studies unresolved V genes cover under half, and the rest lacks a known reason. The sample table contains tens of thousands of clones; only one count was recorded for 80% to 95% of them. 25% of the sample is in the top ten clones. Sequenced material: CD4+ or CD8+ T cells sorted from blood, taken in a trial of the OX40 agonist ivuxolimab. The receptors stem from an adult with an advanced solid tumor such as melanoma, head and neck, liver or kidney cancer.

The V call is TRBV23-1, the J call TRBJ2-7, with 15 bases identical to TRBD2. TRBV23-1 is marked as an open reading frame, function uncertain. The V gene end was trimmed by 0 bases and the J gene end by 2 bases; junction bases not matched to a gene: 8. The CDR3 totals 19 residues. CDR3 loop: CASSQSGLAGGFSPYEQYF. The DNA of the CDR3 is TGCGCCAGCAGTCAATCCGGACTAGCGGGAGGGTTCTCCCCCTACGAGCAGTACTTC.

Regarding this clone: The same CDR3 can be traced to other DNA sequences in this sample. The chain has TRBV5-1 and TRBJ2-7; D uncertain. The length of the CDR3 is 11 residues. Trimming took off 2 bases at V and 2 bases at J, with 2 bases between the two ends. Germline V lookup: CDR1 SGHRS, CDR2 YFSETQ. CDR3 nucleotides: TGCGCCAGCAGCTTTACCTACGAGCAGTACTTC. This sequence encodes CASSFTYEQYF.

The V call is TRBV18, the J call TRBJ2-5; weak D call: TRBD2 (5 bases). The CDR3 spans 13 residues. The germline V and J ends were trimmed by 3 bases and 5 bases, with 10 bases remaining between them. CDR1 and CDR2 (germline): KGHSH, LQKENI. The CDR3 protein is CASSPADSETQYF. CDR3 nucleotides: TGTGCCAGCTCACCGGCGGACTCGGAGACCCAGTACTTC.

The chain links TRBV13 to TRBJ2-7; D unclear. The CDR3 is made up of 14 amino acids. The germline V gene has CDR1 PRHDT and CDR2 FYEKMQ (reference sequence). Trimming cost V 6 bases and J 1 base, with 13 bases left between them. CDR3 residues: CASRVNYNSYEQYF. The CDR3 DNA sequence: TGTGCCAGCAGGGTGAATTATAATTCCTACGAGCAGTACTTC. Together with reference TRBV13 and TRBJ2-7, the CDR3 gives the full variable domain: AAGVIQSPRHLIKEKRETATLKCYPIPRHDTVYWYQQGPGQDPQFLISFYEKMQSDKGSIPDRFSAQQFSDYHSELNMSSLELGDSALYFCASRVNYNSYEQYFGPGTRLTVT.

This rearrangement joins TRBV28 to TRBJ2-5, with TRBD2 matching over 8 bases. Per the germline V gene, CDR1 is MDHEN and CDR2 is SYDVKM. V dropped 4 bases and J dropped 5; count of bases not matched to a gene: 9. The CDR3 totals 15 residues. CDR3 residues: CASSSTAGDLETQYF. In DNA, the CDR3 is TGTGCCAGCAGTTCTACAGCGGGAGATTTGGAGACCCAGTACTTC.

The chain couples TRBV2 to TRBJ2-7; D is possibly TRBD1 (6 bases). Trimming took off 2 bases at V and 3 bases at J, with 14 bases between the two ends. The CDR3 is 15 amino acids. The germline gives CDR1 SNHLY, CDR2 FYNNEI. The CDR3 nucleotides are TGTGCCAGCAGTGAATTGATGGGGGCCAGCTACGAGCAGTACTTC. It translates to CASSELMGASYEQYF.

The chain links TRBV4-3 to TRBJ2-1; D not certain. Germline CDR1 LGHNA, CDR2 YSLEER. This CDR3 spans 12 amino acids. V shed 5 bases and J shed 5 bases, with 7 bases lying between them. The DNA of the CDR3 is TGCGCCAGCAGCTACTTTAACAATGAGCAGTTCTTC. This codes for CASSYFNNEQFF.

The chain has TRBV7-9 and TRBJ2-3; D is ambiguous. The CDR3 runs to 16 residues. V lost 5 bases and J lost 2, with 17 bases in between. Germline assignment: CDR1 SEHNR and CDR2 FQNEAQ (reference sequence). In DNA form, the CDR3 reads TGTGCCAGCAGCCGAGGAGAAGGGCGAATCACAGATACGCAGTATTTT. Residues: CASSRGEGRITDTQYF.

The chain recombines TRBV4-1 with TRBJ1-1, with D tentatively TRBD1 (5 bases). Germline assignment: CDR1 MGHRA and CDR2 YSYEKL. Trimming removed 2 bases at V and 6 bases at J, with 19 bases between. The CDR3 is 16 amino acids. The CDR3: CASSQNLKGRSAEAFF. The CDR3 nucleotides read TGCGCCAGCAGCCAAAATCTGAAGGGGAGAAGCGCTGAAGCTTTCTTT.

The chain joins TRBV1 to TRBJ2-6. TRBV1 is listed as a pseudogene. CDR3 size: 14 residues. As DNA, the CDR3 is TGCACCAGCAGCTCAGAGTCTGGGGCCAACGTCCTGACTTTC. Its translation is CTSSSESGANVLTF.

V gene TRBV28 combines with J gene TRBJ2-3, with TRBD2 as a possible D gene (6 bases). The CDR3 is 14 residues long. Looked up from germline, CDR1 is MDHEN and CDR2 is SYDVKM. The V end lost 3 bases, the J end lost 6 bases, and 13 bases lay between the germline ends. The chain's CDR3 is CASSFRGAGDTQYF. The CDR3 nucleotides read TGTGCCAGCAGTTTCCGAGGGGCGGGGGATACGCAGTATTTT.

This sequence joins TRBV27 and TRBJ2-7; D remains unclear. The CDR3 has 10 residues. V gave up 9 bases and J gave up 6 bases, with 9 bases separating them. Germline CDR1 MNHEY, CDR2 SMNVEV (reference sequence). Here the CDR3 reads CARAWGEQYF. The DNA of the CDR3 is TGTGCCAGGGCTTGGGGCGAGCAGTACTTC.

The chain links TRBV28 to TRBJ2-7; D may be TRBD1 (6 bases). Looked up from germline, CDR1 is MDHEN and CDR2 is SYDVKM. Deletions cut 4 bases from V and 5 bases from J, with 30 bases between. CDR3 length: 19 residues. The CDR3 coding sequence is TGTGCCAGCAGTTACCCATTACAGGGACCGACGGGAACTTCCGACGAGCAGTACTTC. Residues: CASSYPLQGPTGTSDEQYF. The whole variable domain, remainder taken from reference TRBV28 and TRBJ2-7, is DVKVTQSSRYLVKRTGEKVFLECVQDMDHENMFWYRQDPGLGLRLIYFSYDVKMKEKGDIPEGYSVSREKKERFSLILESASTNQTSMYLCASSYPLQGPTGTSDEQYFGPGTRLTVT.

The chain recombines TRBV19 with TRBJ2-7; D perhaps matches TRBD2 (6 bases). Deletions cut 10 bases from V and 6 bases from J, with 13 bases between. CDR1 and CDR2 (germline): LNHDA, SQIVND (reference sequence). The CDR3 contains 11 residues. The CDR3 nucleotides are TGTGCCACCAAGGGAGGCTTCGAGCAGTACTTC. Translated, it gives CATKGGFEQYF.

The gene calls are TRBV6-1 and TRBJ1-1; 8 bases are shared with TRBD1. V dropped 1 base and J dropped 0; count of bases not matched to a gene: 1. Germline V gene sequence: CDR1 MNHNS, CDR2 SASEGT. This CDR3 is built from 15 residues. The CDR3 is CASSEGTGLNTEAFF. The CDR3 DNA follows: TGTGCCAGCAGTGAAGGGACAGGGCTGAACACTGAAGCTTTCTTT.

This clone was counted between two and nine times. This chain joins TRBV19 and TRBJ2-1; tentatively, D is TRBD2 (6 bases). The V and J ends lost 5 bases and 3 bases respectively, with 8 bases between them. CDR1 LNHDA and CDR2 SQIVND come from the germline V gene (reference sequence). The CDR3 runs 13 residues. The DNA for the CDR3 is TGTGCCAGTAGTCATAGCGGCTACAATGAGCAGTTCTTC. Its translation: CASSHSGYNEQFF.

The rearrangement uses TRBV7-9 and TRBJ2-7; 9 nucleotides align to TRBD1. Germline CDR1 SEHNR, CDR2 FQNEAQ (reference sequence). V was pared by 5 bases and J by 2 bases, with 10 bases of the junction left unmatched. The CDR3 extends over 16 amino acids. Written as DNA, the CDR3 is TGTGCCAGCAGCCCCAGCACAGGGGGCTTTACCTACGAGCAGTACTTC. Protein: CASSPSTGGFTYEQYF.

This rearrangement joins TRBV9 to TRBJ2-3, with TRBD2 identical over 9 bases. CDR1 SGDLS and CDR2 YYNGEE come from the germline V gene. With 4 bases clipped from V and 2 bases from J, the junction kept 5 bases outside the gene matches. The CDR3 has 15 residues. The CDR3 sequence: CASSPSGILTDTQYF. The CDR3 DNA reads TGTGCCAGCAGCCCTAGCGGGATCCTCACAGATACGCAGTATTTT.

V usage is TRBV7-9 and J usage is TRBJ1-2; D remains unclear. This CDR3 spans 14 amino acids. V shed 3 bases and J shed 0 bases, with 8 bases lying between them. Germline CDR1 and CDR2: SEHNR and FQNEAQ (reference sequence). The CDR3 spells CASSFTGTNYGYTF. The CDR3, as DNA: TGTGCCAGCAGCTTTACCGGGACTAACTATGGCTACACCTTC. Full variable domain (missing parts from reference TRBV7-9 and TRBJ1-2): DTGVSQNPRHKITKRGQNVTFRCDPISEHNRLYWYRQTLGQGPEFLTYFQNEAQLEKSRLLSDRFSAERPKGSFSTLEIQRTEQGDSAMYLCASSFTGTNYGYTFGSGTRLTVV.

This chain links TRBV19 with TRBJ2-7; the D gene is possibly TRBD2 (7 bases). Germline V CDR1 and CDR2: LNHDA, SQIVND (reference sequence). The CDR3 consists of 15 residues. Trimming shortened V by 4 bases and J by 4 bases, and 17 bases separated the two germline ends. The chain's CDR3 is CASSKKGEGLYEQYF. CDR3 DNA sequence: TGTGCCAGTAGTAAAAAGGGGGAGGGCCTATACGAGCAGTACTTC.

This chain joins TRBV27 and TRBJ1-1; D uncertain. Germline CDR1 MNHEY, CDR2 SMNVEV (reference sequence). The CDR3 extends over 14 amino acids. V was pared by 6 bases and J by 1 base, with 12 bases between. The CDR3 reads CASSLTEGNTEAFF. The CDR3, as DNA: TGTGCCAGCAGCCTTACAGAGGGGAACACTGAAGCTTTCTTT.

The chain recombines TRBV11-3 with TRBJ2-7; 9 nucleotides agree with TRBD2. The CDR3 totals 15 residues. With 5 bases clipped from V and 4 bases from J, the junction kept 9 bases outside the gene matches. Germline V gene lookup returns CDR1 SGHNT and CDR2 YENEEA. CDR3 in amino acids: CASSTSAGLAYEQYF. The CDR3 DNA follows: TGTGCCAGCAGCACCTCCGCGGGACTAGCTTACGAGCAGTACTTC.

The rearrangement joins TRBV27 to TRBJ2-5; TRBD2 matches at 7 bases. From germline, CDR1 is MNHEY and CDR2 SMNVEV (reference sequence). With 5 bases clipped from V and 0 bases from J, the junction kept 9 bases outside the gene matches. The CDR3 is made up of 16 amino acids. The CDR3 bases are TGTGCCAGCAGTGCCCCTAGCGGCTCGTACCAAGAGACCCAGTACTTC. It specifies CASSAPSGSYQETQYF.

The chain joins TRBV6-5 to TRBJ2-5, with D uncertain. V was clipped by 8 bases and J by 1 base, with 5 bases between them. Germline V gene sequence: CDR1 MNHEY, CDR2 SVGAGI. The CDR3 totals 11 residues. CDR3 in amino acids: CASLFQETQYF. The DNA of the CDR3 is TGTGCCAGCCTCTTCCAAGAGACCCAGTACTTC.

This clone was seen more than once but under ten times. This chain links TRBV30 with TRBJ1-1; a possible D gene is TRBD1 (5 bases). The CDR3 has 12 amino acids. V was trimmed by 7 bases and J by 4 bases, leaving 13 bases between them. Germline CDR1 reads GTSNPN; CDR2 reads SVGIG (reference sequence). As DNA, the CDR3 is TGTGCCTCGATGGGGGGAAGCACTGAAGCTTTCTTT. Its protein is CASMGGSTEAFF.

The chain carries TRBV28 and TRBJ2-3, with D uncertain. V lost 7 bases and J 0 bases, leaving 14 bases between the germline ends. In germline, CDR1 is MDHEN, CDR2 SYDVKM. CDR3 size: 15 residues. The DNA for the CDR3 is TGTGCCAGCACCTCAAGGACGGAGAGCACAGATACGCAGTATTTT. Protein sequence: CASTSRTESTDTQYF.

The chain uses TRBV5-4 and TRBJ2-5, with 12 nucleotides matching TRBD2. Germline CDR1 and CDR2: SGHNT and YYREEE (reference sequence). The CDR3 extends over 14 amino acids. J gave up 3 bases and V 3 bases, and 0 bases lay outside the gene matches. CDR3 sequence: CASSWTSGEETQYF. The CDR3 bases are TGTGCCAGCAGCTGGACTAGCGGGGAAGAGACCCAGTACTTC.

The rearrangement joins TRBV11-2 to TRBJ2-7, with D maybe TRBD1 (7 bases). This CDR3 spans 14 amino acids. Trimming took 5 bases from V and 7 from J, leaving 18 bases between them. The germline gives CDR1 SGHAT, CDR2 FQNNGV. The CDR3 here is CASSPRAAGGEQYF. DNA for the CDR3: TGTGCCAGCAGCCCCCGGGCGGCAGGGGGGGAGCAGTACTTC. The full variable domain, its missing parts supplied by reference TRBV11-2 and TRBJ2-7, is EAGVAQSPRYKIIEKRQSVAFWCNPISGHATLYWYQQILGQGPKLLIQFQNNGVVDDSQLPKDRFSAERLKGVDSTLKIQPAKLEDSAVYLCASSPRAAGGEQYFGPGTRLTVT.